Shown below are 22 T cell receptor beta chains from a single sample sequenced in a study of blood T cell repertoires in COVID-19. Profiled with immunoSEQ multiplex PCR; TCRdb holds only in-frame clones, not every one. The sample comprises about 240,000 clones, approximately 90% of which are singletons, and 7.2% rests with the top ten. The sequenced sample consisted of peripheral blood. Receptors originate from a man in his sixties who had recovered from COVID-19.

On this clone: Other DNA sequences in the same sample also yield this CDR3. The rearrangement links TRBV29-1 to TRBJ1-1, with 7 bases identical to TRBD1. Germline trimming cut 4 bases from V and 2 bases from J; bases unmatched to any gene: 4. Per germline, CDR1 SQVTM and CDR2 ANQGSEA. This CDR3 is built from 13 residues. The chain's CDR3 is CSVGGQTNTEAFF. In nucleotides, the CDR3 is TGCAGCGTTGGGGGACAGACTAACACTGAAGCTTTCTTT. Supplemented by reference TRBV29-1 and TRBJ1-1, the full variable domain reads SAVISQKPSRDICQRGTSLTIQCQVDSQVTMMFWYRQQPGQSLTLIATANQGSEATYESGFVIDKFPISRPNLTFSTLTVSNMSPEDSSIYLCSVGGQTNTEAFFGQGTRLTVV.

The J gene is TRBJ2-2, the V gene TRBV7-8; no firm D call. This CDR3 is 16 amino acids long. Germline CDR1 and CDR2: SGHVS and FQNEAQ. Trimming stripped 2 bases from V and 2 bases from J, with 12 bases between. In nucleotides, the CDR3 is TGTGCCAGCAGCTTATATCAGGCAGCTAACACCGGGGAGCTGTTTTTT. Protein: CASSLYQAANTGELFF. Using reference TRBV7-8 and TRBJ2-2 for the parts outside the CDR3, the full variable domain is GAGVSQSPRYKVAKRGQDVALRCDPISGHVSLFWYQQALGQGPEFLTYFQNEAQLDKSGLPSDRFFAERPEGSVSTLKIQRTQQEDSAVYLCASSLYQAANTGELFFGEGSRLTVL.

The chain uses TRBV6-5 and TRBJ2-5; 9 bases match TRBD2. CDR1 and CDR2 from the germline V gene are MNHEY and SVGAGI. V lost 10 bases to trimming and J lost 5 bases; unmatched junction nucleotides: 14. The CDR3 runs 15 residues. CDR3: CATGTGGGAYETQYF. The CDR3 DNA reads as TGTGCCACCGGGACTGGCGGGGGGGCTTATGAGACCCAGTACTTC.

CDR3 protein: CASSIAADTQYF. In DNA form, the CDR3 reads TGTGCCAGTAGTATCGCGGCCGATACGCAGTATTTT. V gene TRBV19 combines with J gene TRBJ2-3; no clear D gene. CDR1 is LNHDA, CDR2 SQIVND, per germline (reference sequence). The ends were cut back, 3 bases at V and 6 bases at J, with 7 bases in the middle. CDR3 length equals 12 residues.

This clone has just one count. The chain couples TRBV28 to TRBJ2-2; a weak D match, TRBD2 (6 bases). V lost 7 bases and J 5 bases, leaving 14 bases between the germline ends. Germline V CDR1 and CDR2: MDHEN, SYDVKM. CDR3 length: 14 amino acids. CDR3 sequence: CASNTGGWTGELFF. The CDR3 bases are TGTGCCAGCAACACCGGGGGATGGACCGGGGAGCTGTTTTTT.

V and J are TRBV3-1 (or the pseudogene TRBV3-2) and TRBJ2-7; TRBD2 matches at 12 bases. The CDR3 is 15 amino acids. Germline trimming cut 3 bases from V and 2 bases from J; bases unmatched to any gene: 2. CDR1 and CDR2 (germline): LGHDT, YNNKEL (reference sequence). The DNA for the CDR3 is TGTGCCAGCAGCCACCCTAGCGGGGGGGCCTACGAGCAGTACTTC. Protein product: CASSHPSGGAYEQYF.

About this clone itself: Other DNA sequences within the sample encode an identical CDR3. The chain links TRBV5-1 to TRBJ1-2; tentatively, D is TRBD1 (5 bases). With 4 bases removed from V and 4 bases from J, the gap between germline ends came to 8 bases. Germline-derived CDR1 and CDR2 are SGHRS and YFSETQ. This CDR3 is built from 12 residues. The CDR3 sequence is CASSPDSYGYTF. The CDR3, as DNA: TGCGCCAGCAGCCCCGACAGCTATGGCTACACCTTC.

The V call is TRBV25-1, the J call TRBJ1-1, with 9 bases identical to TRBD1. The trim removed 4 bases at V and 3 bases at J, leaving 6 bases unmatched. This CDR3 region has 15 residues. The germline gives CDR1 MGHDK, CDR2 SYGVNS. The CDR3 protein is CASSGGQGRHTEAFF. The CDR3 nucleotides read TGTGCCAGCAGTGGGGGACAGGGCCGGCACACTGAAGCTTTCTTT. The whole variable domain, filled in from reference TRBV25-1 and TRBJ1-1, reads EADIYQTPRYLVIGTGKKITLECSQTMGHDKMYWYQQDPGMELHLIHYSYGVNSTEKGDLSSESTVSRIRTEHFPLTLESARPSHTSQYLCASSGGQGRHTEAFFGQGTRLTVV.

CDR3 coding DNA: TGTGCCAGCGGGGCAGGGCTCTTGCAGCCCCAGCATTTT. Its protein product is CASGAGLLQPQHF. The V gene is TRBV2, the J gene TRBJ1-5, with D perhaps TRBD1 (5 bases). The germline CDR1 and CDR2 sequences are SNHLY and FYNNEI. The CDR3 runs 13 residues. Trimming pared 8 bases from V and 7 bases from J, leaving 15 bases between.

V gene TRBV19 combines with J gene TRBJ1-1; D unclear. The CDR3 has 13 residues. V lost 5 bases and J lost 1, with 8 bases in between. CDR1 and CDR2 (germline): LNHDA, SQIVND (reference sequence). The CDR3 coding sequence is TGTGCCAGTAGTGTGGTGGCGAACACTGAAGCTTTCTTT. It is translated as CASSVVANTEAFF.

The chain uses TRBV11-2 and TRBJ1-3, with D unclear. Trimming stripped 1 base from V and 3 bases from J, with 7 bases between. Germline CDR1 SGHAT, CDR2 FQNNGV. The CDR3 length is 14 residues. The CDR3 nucleotides are TGTGCCAGCAGCTTAGGCGGGTTTGGAAACACCATATATTTT. Amino acids: CASSLGGFGNTIYF.

About this clone itself: At the DNA level, this CDR3 is encoded by other sequences in the same sample as well. The CDR3 nucleotides are TGTGCCAGCAGCCGGGGGGGGAGCTCCTACAATGAGCAGTTCTTC. Amino acid sequence: CASSRGGSSYNEQFF. The chain uses TRBV28 and TRBJ2-1; 8 nucleotides align to TRBD2. This CDR3 comprises 15 residues. CDR1 is MDHEN and CDR2 is SYDVKM in the germline V gene. Trimming at V came to 6 bases and at J to 0 bases, leaving 4 bases not matched to a gene.

This chain uses TRBV5-6 with TRBJ1-2, with 7 positions matching TRBD1. After removal of 0 bases from V and 8 bases from J, the junction contained 7 bases not matched to a gene. The CDR3 is 14 amino acids. CDR1 is SGHDT and CDR2 is YYEEEE in the germline V gene. Written as DNA, the CDR3 is TGTGCCAGCAGCTTGGAGACAGGGCGTTGGGGCTACACCTTC. Translating gives CASSLETGRWGYTF.

The J gene is TRBJ1-2, the V gene TRBV24-1; perhaps TRBD1 as D (6 bases). CDR1 is KGHDR, CDR2 SFDVKD, per germline. The ends were cut back, 3 bases at V and 6 bases at J, with 19 bases in the middle. The CDR3 is 16 amino acids. CDR3 residues: CATSDPAGRGAHGYTF. The CDR3 DNA sequence: TGTGCCACCAGTGATCCCGCGGGCAGGGGCGCACATGGCTACACCTTC.

The chain combines TRBV5-4 with TRBJ2-5, with a possible D match to TRBD2 (5 bases). The CDR3 consists of 14 residues. The ends were cut back, 2 bases at V and 1 base at J, with 9 bases in the middle. Germline loops: CDR1 SGHNT, CDR2 YYREEE (reference sequence). Here the CDR3 DNA reads TGTGCCAGCAGCTTAGAGGGCAGCCAAGAGACCCAGTACTTC. Translated, it gives CASSLEGSQETQYF.

The chain is built from TRBV5-6 and TRBJ1-4, with D perhaps TRBD1 (6 bases). This CDR3 has 14 residues. Germline V lookup: CDR1 SGHDT, CDR2 YYEEEE. The V end was cut by 6 bases, the J end by 7 bases, with 16 bases between. CDR3 loop: CASNIGGAGEKLFF. CDR3 in DNA: TGTGCCAGCAACATTGGGGGGGCGGGTGAAAAACTGTTTTTT.

The chain recombines TRBV24-1 with TRBJ1-2; D not resolved. Trimming cost V 3 bases and J 0 bases, with 13 bases left between them. Germline CDR1 KGHDR, CDR2 SFDVKD. The CDR3 covers 16 residues. The CDR3 region is CATSDLNDGANYGYTF. Here the CDR3 DNA reads TGTGCCACCAGTGATCTTAACGACGGAGCTAACTATGGCTACACCTTC.

V gene TRBV6-6 combines with J gene TRBJ2-6; D unresolved. The CDR3 totals 14 residues. The germline V gene encodes CDR1 MNHNY and CDR2 SVGAGI (reference sequence). V was clipped by 4 bases and J by 0 bases, with 4 bases between them. CDR3 amino acids: CASSLRSGANVLTF. The CDR3 bases are TGTGCCAGCAGTTTGCGCTCTGGGGCCAACGTCCTGACTTTC.

The V gene is TRBV12-3 or TRBV12-4, the J gene TRBJ1-1; D unclear. Trimming left V 4 bases short and J 8 bases short, with 8 bases between. The CDR3 has 11 amino acids. The CDR3 reads CASSSAIEAFF. For the CDR3, the DNA is TGTGCCAGCAGTTCAGCAATAGAAGCTTTCTTT.

Only one count was recorded for this clone. V gene TRBV2 combines with J gene TRBJ1-6; 9 positions match TRBD1. Germline CDR1 is SNHLY and CDR2 is FYNNEI. The V gene end was trimmed by 2 bases and the J gene end by 9 bases; junction bases not matched to a gene: 5. The CDR3 covers 15 residues. The CDR3 region is CASSESGTGSSPLHF. For the CDR3, the DNA is TGTGCCAGCAGTGAATCAGGGACAGGGTCTTCACCCCTCCACTTT. The variable domain in full, completed from reference TRBV2 and TRBJ1-6, reads EPEVTQTPSHQVTQMGQEVILRCVPISNHLYFYWYRQILGQKVEFLVSFYNNEISEKSEIFDDQFSVERPDGSNFTLKIRSTKLEDSAMYFCASSESGTGSSPLHFGNGTRLTVT.

The chain recombines TRBV2 with TRBJ2-7, with D possibly TRBD2 on 6 matching bases. The CDR3 covers 11 residues. CDR1 and CDR2 from the germline V gene are SNHLY and FYNNEI. V was shortened by 6 bases and J by 6 bases, with 9 bases between the two germline ends. CDR3 sequence reads: CASRGGSEQYF. CDR3 sequence (DNA): TGTGCCAGCAGGGGGGGTAGCGAGCAGTACTTC. Filled out from reference TRBV2 and TRBJ2-7, the complete variable domain reads EPEVTQTPSHQVTQMGQEVILRCVPISNHLYFYWYRQILGQKVEFLVSFYNNEISEKSEIFDDQFSVERPDGSNFTLKIRSTKLEDSAMYFCASRGGSEQYFGPGTRLTVT.

The chain carries TRBV11-2 and TRBJ2-3; TRBD2 matches at 13 bases. This CDR3 spans 17 amino acids. Germline loops: CDR1 SGHAT, CDR2 FQNNGV. V shed 5 bases, J shed 0 bases, and the junction held 5 bases outside the gene matches. The CDR3 DNA follows: TGTGCCAGCAGCCCGGGGACTAGCGGGGAGAGCACAGATACGCAGTATTTT. The encoded protein is CASSPGTSGESTDTQYF.